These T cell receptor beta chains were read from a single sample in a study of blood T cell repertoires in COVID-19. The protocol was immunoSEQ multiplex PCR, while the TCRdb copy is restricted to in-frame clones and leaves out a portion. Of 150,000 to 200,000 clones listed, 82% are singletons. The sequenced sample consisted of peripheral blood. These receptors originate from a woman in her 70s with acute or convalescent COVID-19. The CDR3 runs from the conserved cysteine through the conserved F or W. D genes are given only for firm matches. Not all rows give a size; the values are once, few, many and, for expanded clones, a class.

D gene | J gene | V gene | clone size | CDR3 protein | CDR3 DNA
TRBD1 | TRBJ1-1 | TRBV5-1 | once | CASSLTGGAGSTEAFF | TGCGCCAGCAGCTTGACAGGGGGCGCGGGTAGCACTGAAGCTTTCTTT
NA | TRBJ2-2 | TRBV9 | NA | CASSVVSDTGELFF | TGTGCCAGCAGCGTAGTGTCAGATACCGGGGAGCTGTTTTTT
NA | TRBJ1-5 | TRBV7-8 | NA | CASSLFLGAEQPQHF | TGTGCCAGCAGCTTATTTCTTGGTGCAGAACAGCCCCAGCATTTT
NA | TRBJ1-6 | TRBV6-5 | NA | CASRALEGGISPLHF | TGTGCCAGCAGAGCCCTGGAGGGAGGGATTTCACCCCTCCACTTT
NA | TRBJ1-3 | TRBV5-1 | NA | CASRLDGSSGNTIYF | TGCGCCAGCAGATTGGACGGGAGCTCTGGAAACACCATATATTTT
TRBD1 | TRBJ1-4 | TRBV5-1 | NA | CASSGMDRGNEKLFF | TGCGCCAGCAGCGGGATGGACAGGGGAAATGAAAAACTGTTTTTT
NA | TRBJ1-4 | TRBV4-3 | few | CASSLVRGEPFNEKLFF | TGCGCCAGCAGCCTCGTTCGGGGGGAACCTTTTAATGAAAAACTGTTTTTT
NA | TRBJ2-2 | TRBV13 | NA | CASSSRITGFANTGELFF | TGTGCCAGCAGCTCCCGAATTACAGGATTCGCGAACACCGGGGAGCTGTTTTTT
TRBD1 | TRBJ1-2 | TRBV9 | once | CASSVTGGADGYTF | TGTGCCAGCAGCGTCACAGGGGGCGCGGATGGCTACACCTTC
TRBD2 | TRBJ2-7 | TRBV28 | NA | CASSRGYLSGRAGELGQYF | TGTGCCAGCAGTCGGGGTTATCTGAGTGGGAGGGCCGGGGAGTTAGGGCAGTACTTC
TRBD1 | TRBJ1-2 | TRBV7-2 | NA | CASSLSGTGYGYTF | TGTGCCAGCAGCTTATCGGGGACAGGGTATGGCTACACCTTC
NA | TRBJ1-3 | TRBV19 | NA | CASGQIGNTIYF | TGTGCCAGTGGACAGATTGGAAACACCATATATTTT
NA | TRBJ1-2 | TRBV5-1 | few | CASSSAGSHGYTF | TGCGCCAGCAGCTCCGCAGGGTCACATGGCTACACCTTC
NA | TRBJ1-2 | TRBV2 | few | CASSERGTVVNYGYTF | TGTGCCAGCAGTGAGCGGGGGACGGTAGTTAACTATGGCTACACCTTC
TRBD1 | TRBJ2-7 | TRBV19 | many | CASSMEGTGLPYEQYF | TGTGCCAGTAGTATGGAGGGGACAGGTCTTCCCTACGAGCAGTACTTC
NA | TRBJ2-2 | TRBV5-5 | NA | CASSRGRFNTGELFF | TGTGCCAGCAGCCGGGGTCGTTTCAACACCGGGGAGCTGTTTTTT
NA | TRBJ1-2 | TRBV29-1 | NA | CSARRENYGYTF | TGCAGCGCCCGCAGGGAAAACTATGGCTACACCTTC
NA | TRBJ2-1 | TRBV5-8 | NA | CASSLGRDYEQFF | TGTGCCAGCAGCTTGGGCAGGGACTATGAGCAGTTCTTC
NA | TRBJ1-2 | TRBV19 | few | CASSNLARQGNTF | TGTGCCAGTAGTAATCTCGCCCGTCAGGGCAACACCTTC
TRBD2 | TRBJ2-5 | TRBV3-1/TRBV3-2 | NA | CASSQHGGGEETQYF | TGTGCCAGCAGCCAACACGGCGGGGGTGAAGAGACCCAGTACTTC
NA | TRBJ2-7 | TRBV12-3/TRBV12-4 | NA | CASKEGSYEQYF | TGTGCCAGCAAGGAGGGGAGCTACGAGCAGTACTTC
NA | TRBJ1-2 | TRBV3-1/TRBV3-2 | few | CASSRVRVEDGYTF | TGTGCCAGCAGCCGCGTCAGGGTTGAAGATGGCTACACCTTC
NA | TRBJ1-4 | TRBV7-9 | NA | CASSQSEPNEKLFF | TGTGCCAGCAGCCAATCGGAGCCTAATGAAAAACTGTTTTTT
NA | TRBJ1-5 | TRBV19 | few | CASSLLERDRLHSNQPQHF | TGTGCCAGTAGTCTCCTGGAGAGAGACAGGCTGCATAGCAATCAGCCCCAGCATTTT
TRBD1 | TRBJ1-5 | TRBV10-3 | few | CAISESMDRGQQPQHF | TGTGCCATCAGTGAGTCGATGGACAGGGGGCAACAGCCCCAGCATTTT
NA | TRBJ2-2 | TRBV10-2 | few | CASRLVAGELFF | TGCGCCAGCAGATTAGTTGCCGGGGAGCTGTTTTTT
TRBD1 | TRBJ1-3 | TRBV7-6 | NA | CASSLEGTASGNTIYF | TGTGCCAGCAGCTTAGAAGGGACAGCCTCTGGAAACACCATATATTTT
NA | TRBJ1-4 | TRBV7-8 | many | CASSRTGPVNEKLFF | TGTGCCAGCAGCCGAACAGGGCCCGTTAATGAAAAACTGTTTTTT
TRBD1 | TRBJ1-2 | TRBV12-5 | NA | CASGQGQPLYGYTF | TGTGCTAGTGGCCAGGGACAGCCCCTCTATGGCTACACCTTC
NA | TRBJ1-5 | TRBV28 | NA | CASSLQQGFNQPQHF | TGTGCCAGCAGTTTACAACAGGGCTTCAATCAGCCCCAGCATTTT
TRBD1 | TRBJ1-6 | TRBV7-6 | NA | CASSYTGTEDSPLHF | TGTGCCAGCAGTTACACCGGGACAGAGGATTCACCCCTCCACTTT
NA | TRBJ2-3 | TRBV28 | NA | CASSPQTGTDTQYF | TGTGCCAGCAGTCCTCAGACAGGCACAGATACGCAGTATTTT
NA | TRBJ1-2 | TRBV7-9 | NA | CASSLRPVGGYTF | TGTGCCAGCAGCTTACGACCCGTGGGCGGCTACACCTTC
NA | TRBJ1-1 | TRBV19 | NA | CASSIRLTGTMNTEAFF | TGTGCCAGTAGTATACGGTTAACGGGGACAATGAACACTGAAGCTTTCTTT
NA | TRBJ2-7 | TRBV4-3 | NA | CASSHDAGHEQYF | TGCGCCAGCAGCCATGACGCGGGACACGAGCAGTACTTC
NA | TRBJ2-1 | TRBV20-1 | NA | CSASNLRRTTYNEQFF | TGCAGTGCTAGTAACCTCCGTAGGACTACCTACAATGAGCAGTTCTTC
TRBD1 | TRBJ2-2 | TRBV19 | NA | CASSSRTGSRTGELFF | TGTGCCAGTAGTTCCCGGACAGGGTCGAGGACCGGGGAGCTGTTTTTT
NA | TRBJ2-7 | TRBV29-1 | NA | CSVEPQGNEQYF | TGCAGCGTTGAACCACAGGGCAACGAGCAGTACTTC
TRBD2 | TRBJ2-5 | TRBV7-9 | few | CASSLAKGLAGETQYF | TGTGCCAGCAGCTTAGCTAAGGGACTAGCGGGCGAGACCCAGTACTTC
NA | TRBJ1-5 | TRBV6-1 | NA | CASSERENQPQHF | TGTGCCAGCAGTGAAAGGGAGAATCAGCCCCAGCATTTT
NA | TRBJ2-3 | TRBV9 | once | CASSGRILREDTQYF | TGTGCCAGCAGCGGACGGATTTTGCGGGAAGATACGCAGTATTTT
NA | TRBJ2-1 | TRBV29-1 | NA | CSVDGGIGYNEQFF | TGCAGCGTTGACGGAGGGATAGGGTACAATGAGCAGTTCTTC
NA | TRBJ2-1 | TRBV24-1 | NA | CATSDKGRGTYYNEQFF | TGTGCCACCAGTGATAAGGGACGCGGGACCTACTACAATGAGCAGTTCTTC
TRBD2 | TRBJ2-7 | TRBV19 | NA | CASSVPGLAGNEQYF | TGTGCCAGTAGTGTACCGGGACTAGCGGGGAACGAGCAGTACTTC
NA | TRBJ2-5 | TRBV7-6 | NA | CASSSEYEETQYF | TGTGCCAGCAGCTCAGAATATGAAGAGACCCAGTACTTC
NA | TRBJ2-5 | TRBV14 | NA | CASSQDNRLETQYF | TGTGCCAGCAGCCAAGATAACAGGTTGGAGACCCAGTACTTC
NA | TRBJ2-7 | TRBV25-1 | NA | CASSESFGVYEQYF | TGTGCCAGCAGTGAATCTTTTGGAGTCTACGAGCAGTACTTC
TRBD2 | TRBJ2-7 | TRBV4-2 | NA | CASSPSAGGRDYEQYF | TGTGCCAGCAGCCCCAGTGCGGGGGGACGAGACTACGAGCAGTACTTC
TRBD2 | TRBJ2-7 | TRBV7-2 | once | CASSAGGSSREQYF | TGTGCCAGCAGCGCGGGGGGCTCCAGCCGCGAGCAGTACTTC
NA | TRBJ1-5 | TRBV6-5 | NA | CASSYTRGQPQHF | TGTGCCAGCAGTTACACGAGAGGCCAGCCCCAGCATTTT
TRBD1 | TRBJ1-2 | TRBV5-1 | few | CASSLGTGGEGYTF | TGCGCCAGCAGCTTGGGAACAGGGGGTGAGGGCTACACCTTC
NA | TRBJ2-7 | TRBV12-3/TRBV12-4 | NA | CASSRRYEQYF | TGTGCCAGCAGCCGTCGCTACGAGCAGTACTTC
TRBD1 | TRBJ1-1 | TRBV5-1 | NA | CASSLGQGAMNTEAFF | TGCGCCAGCAGCTTGGGACAGGGGGCGATGAACACTGAAGCTTTCTTT
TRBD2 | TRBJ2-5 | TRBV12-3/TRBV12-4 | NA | CASASGGTETQYF | TGTGCCAGCGCTAGCGGGGGAACAGAGACCCAGTACTTC
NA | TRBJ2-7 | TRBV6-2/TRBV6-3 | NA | CASSYPLASPSYEQYF | TGTGCCAGCAGTTACCCGCTAGCAAGCCCCTCCTACGAGCAGTACTTC